This T cell receptor (beta chain) is drawn from a study of blood T cell repertoires in COVID-19. V was trimmed by 0 bases and J by 2 bases, leaving 8 bases between them. Germline CDR1 reads SGHRS; CDR2 reads YFSETQ. The CDR3 runs to 14 residues. In the original analysis: Scientists estimated how many nucleated cells there were by amplifying reference gene primers. Here immunoSEQ multiplex PCR was the method, and the copy in TCRdb shows in-frame clones only, minus some. V, J and clone size are those of that table, while D and trimming were read from the DNA. Of around 100,000 clones listed, about 81% are singletons.

The chain combines TRBV5-1 with TRBJ1-2, with D unclear. Material for sequencing was peripheral blood. This clonotype was obtained from a woman between 55 and 75 years old with acute or convalescent COVID-19. The CDR3 protein is CASSLDGGNYGYTF. DNA for the CDR3: TGCGCCAGCAGCTTGGATGGAGGGAACTATGGCTACACCTTC.